This paragraph reports one TCR beta chain. Its antigen is as yet unknown. These data are taken from a study of CD4 T cells in relation to SARS-CoV-2 and coronaviruses. Assay: immunoSEQ multiplex PCR; the TCRdb copy retains only in-frame clones and omits some. Among about 21,000 clones listed, around 80% were seen once. Before the COVID-19 pandemic, during about 2010-2019, CD4+ T cells were taken from unexposed donors. CD4+ T cells were isolated from the cells after 10 days of culture. Per germline, CDR1 MNHNS and CDR2 SASEGT. Trimming pared 0 bases from V and 6 bases from J, leaving 6 bases between. The CDR3 is 12 amino acids.

This chain joins TRBV6-1 and TRBJ2-7; D remains ambiguous. The specimen sequenced was CD4+ T cells from PBMCs, cultured in vitro. This receptor was taken from a human donor in good health. DNA of the CDR3: TGTGCCAGCAGTGAAGCGCGCACCGAGCAGTACTTC. Translation: CASSEARTEQYF.